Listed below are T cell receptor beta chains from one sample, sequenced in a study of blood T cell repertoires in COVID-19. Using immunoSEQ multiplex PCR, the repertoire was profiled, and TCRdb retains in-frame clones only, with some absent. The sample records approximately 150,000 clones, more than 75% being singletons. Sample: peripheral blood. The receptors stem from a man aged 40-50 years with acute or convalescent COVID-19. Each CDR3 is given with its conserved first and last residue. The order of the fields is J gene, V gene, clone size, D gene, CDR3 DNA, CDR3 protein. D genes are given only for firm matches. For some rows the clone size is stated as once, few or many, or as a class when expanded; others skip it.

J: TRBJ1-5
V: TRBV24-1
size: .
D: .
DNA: TGTGCCACCAGTGACCCCGGACAACCTAGCAATCAGCCCCAGCATTTT
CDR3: CATSDPGQPSNQPQHF

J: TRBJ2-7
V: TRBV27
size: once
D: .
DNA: TGTGCCAGCAGCCCTCCCGGGACATCGTCCTACGAGCAGTACTTC
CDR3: CASSPPGTSSYEQYF

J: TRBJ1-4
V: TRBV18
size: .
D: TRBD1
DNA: TGTGCCAGCTCACCAATAAACCGGGACAGGGCAGATGAAAAACTGTTTTTT
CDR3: CASSPINRDRADEKLFF

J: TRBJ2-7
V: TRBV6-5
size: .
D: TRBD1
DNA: TGTGCCAGCAGCTTTACAGGGGGCAGCTCCTACGAGCAGTACTTC
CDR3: CASSFTGGSSYEQYF

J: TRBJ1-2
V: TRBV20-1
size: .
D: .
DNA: TGCAGTGCTAGTTCATGGCAGGGAGGACATGGCTACACCTTC
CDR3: CSASSWQGGHGYTF

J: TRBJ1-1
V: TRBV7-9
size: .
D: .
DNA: TGTGCCAGCAGCCCCCCAGGTTCGTTGGGAGCTTTCTTT
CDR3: CASSPPGSLGAFF

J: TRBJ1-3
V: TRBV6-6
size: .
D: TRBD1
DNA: TGTGCCAGCAGTCGCCGAGGGACAGGGCCAGGAAACACCATATATTTT
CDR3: CASSRRGTGPGNTIYF

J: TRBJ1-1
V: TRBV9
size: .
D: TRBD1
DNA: TGTGCCAGCAGCGTCTCAGGGGGGCCTAACACTGAAGCTTTCTTT
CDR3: CASSVSGGPNTEAFF

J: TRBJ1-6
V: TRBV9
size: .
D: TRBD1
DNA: TGTGCCAGCAGCGTCACAGGGGACGTTAATTCACCCCTCCACTTT
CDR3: CASSVTGDVNSPLHF

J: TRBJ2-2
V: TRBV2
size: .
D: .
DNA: TGTGCCAGACAAAGCGAAGCCCTAAACACCGGGGAGCTGTTTTTT
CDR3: CARQSEALNTGELFF

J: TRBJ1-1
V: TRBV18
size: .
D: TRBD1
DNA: TGTGCCAGCTCGCCCCAGGGGGCCTTGAACACTGAAGCTTTCTTT
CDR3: CASSPQGALNTEAFF

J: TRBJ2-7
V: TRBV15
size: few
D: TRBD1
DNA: TGTGCCACCAGCAGAGAGATTGCGGACAGGGTGGTCGAGCAGTACTTC
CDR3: CATSREIADRVVEQYF